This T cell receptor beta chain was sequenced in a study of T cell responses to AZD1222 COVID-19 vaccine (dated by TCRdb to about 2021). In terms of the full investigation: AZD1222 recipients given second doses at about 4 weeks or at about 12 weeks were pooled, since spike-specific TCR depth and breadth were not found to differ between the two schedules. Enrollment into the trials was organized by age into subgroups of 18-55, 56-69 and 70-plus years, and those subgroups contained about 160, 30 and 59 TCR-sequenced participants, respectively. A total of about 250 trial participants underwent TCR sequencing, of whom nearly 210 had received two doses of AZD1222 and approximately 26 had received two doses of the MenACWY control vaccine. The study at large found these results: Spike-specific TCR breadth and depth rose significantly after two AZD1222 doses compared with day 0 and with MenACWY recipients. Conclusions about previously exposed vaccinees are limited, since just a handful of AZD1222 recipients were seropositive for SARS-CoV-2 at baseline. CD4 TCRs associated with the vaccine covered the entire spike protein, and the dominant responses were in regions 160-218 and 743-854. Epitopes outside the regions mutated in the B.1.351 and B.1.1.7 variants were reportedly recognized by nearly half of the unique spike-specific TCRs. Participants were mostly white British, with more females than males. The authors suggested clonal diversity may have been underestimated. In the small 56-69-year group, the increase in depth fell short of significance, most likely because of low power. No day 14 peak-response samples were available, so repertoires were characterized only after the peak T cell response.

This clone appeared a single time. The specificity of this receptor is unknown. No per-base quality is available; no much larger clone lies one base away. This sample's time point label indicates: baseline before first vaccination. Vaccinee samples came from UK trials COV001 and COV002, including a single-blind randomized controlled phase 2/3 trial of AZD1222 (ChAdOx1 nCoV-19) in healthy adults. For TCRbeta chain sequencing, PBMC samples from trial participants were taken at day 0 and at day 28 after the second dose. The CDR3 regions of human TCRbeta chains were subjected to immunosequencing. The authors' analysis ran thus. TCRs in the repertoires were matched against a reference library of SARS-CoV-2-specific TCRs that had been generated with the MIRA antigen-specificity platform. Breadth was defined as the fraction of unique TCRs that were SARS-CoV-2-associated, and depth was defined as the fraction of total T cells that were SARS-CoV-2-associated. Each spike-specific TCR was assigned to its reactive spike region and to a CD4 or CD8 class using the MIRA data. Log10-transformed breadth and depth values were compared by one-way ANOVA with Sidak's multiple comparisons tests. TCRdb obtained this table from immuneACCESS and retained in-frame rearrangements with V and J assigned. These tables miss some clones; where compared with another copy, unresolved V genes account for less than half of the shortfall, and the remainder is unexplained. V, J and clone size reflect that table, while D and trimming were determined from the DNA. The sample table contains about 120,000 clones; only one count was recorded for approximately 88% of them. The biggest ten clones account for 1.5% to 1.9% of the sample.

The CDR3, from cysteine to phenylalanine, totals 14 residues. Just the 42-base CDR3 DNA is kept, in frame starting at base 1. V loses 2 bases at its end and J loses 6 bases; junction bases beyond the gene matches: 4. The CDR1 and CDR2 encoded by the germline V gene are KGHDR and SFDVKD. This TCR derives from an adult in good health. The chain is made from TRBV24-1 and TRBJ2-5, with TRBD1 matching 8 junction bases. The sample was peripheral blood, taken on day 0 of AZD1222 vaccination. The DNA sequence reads TGTGCCACCAGTGATTGGACAGGGTATCAGACCCAGTACTTC. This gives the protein CATSDWTGYQTQYF.